This paragraph covers one TCR beta chain sequence. The data stem from a study of T cell responses to AZD1222 COVID-19 vaccine. The table came from immunoSEQ multiplex PCR; TCRdb's copy has only in-frame clones and leaves some out. The sample records approximately 160,000 clones, 94% being singletons. Germline V gene lookup returns CDR1 SEHNR and CDR2 FQNEAQ (reference sequence). Trimming removed 3 bases from V and 0 bases from J; junction bases left unmatched: 4. CDR3 length: 18 amino acids. This rearrangement joins TRBV7-9 to TRBJ2-4; 14 nucleotides line up with TRBD2. The receptor's source is an adult who received the AZD1222 COVID-19 vaccine. The material sequenced was peripheral blood, taken 28 days after the second AZD1222 dose. This CDR3 is CASSFGTSGSRAKNIQYF. The CDR3 coding sequence is TGTGCCAGCAGCTTCGGGACTAGCGGGAGTAGAGCCAAAAACATTCAGTACTTC. The entire variable domain, with the rest obtained from reference TRBV7-9 and TRBJ2-4, is as follows: DTGVSQNPRHKITKRGQNVTFRCDPISEHNRLYWYRQTLGQGPEFLTYFQNEAQLEKSRLLSDRFSAERPKGSFSTLEIQRTEQGDSAMYLCASSFGTSGSRAKNIQYFGAGTRLSVL.